Shown below are 14 T cell receptor beta chains from a single sample sequenced in a study of shared clonotypes between healthy human individuals. Only in-frame clones appear in the TCRdb table, and some are missing; sequencing was by immunoSEQ multiplex PCR. The sample includes some 2,100,000 clones, roughly 95% seen only once; the top ten take around 0.13%. The sample was naive CD4+ T cells sorted from blood. Sample subset: CD45RA+ positively selected. The origin of the receptors is a man in his late teens or twenties in good health.

The chain is built from TRBV9 and TRBJ1-6; D is undetermined. CDR3 length equals 12 residues. V lost 3 bases, J lost 8 bases, and 6 bases lay in between. Germline V gene data show CDR1 as SGDLS and CDR2 as YYNGEE. CDR3 in amino acids: CASSGWDSPLHF. In nucleotides, the CDR3 is TGTGCCAGCAGCGGCTGGGATTCACCCCTCCACTTT.

The CDR3 nucleotides read TGTGCCAGCAGCGAGTGGACAGGGGCAGACACTGAAGCTTTCTTT. Encoded protein: CASSEWTGADTEAFF. This rearrangement joins TRBV28 to TRBJ1-1, with 9 bases that match TRBD1. With V trimmed by 6 bases and J by 3 bases, 8 bases remained unmatched. The CDR3 totals 15 residues. CDR1 is MDHEN and CDR2 is SYDVKM in the germline V gene.

The chain combines TRBV4-1 with TRBJ2-1; no clear D gene. Germline-derived CDR1 and CDR2 are MGHRA and YSYEKL. The CDR3 is 19 residues long. Trimming removed 0 bases from V and 0 bases from J, with 18 bases in between. Written as DNA, the CDR3 is TGCGCCAGCAGCCAAGAATATGCTAGTGCGGTCAGCTCCTACAATGAGCAGTTCTTC. This codes for CASSQEYASAVSSYNEQFF.

The chain carries TRBV7-6 and TRBJ2-7; 7 bases align to TRBD1. Germline V lookup: CDR1 SGHVS, CDR2 FNYEAQ. The J segment lost 3 bases and the V segment lost 1 base, leaving 9 bases of the junction unmatched. This CDR3 has 16 amino acids. CDR3: CASSLGQGVIDYEQYF. The CDR3 DNA is TGTGCCAGCAGCTTAGGTCAGGGGGTCATAGACTACGAGCAGTACTTC.

The chain has TRBV18 and TRBJ1-3; unclear D gene. Trimming pared 4 bases from V and 2 bases from J, leaving 9 bases between. The germline CDR1 and CDR2 sequences are KGHSH and LQKENI. The CDR3 runs 14 residues. CDR3 region: CASSLPQAGNTIYF. CDR3 coding DNA: TGTGCCAGCTCACTCCCGCAAGCTGGAAACACCATATATTTT.

V and J are TRBV10-3 and TRBJ1-2; perhaps TRBD1 as D (5 bases). The CDR3 sequence is 12 residues long. The V gene's germline CDR1 is ENHRY and CDR2 SYGVKD. The V end lost 9 bases, the J end lost 6 bases, and 14 bases lay between the germline ends. CDR3 sequence reads: CAISQGPNGYTF. CDR3 DNA sequence: TGTGCCATTTCCCAGGGCCCGAATGGCTACACCTTC.

This clone appeared once. The V gene is TRBV7-8, the J gene TRBJ2-7, with TRBD2 identical over 8 bases. CDR3 length equals 16 residues. CDR1 SGHVS and CDR2 FQNEAQ come from the germline V gene. With V trimmed by 5 bases and J by 1 base, 10 bases remained unmatched. CDR3 bases: TGTGCCAGCAGCCTCAGCCGGGCGGGAGGATCCTACGAGCAGTACTTC. As protein: CASSLSRAGGSYEQYF.

Of note for this clone: The CDR3 end shows no conserved phenylalanine or tryptophan, and so a read error is likely. It is unclear where the CDR3 begins or ends on the DNA, so no DNA is shown, and the CDR3 is as TCRdb lists it. V usage is TRBV6-5 and J usage is TRBJ1-2; TRBD1 is the table's D call, not checked against the DNA. Germline V gives CDR1 MNHEY, CDR2 SVGAGI. With termini counted, the CDR3 has 14 amino acids. CDR3: CASRQSGTGGKFEV.

The chain has TRBV25-1 and TRBJ2-5, with 7 bases aligning to TRBD1. CDR1 is MGHDK and CDR2 is SYGVNS in the germline V gene. The CDR3 contains 16 residues. The J segment lost 5 bases and the V segment lost 7 bases, leaving 16 bases of the junction unmatched. This CDR3 is CASNRPRQGEEETQYF. CDR3 sequence (DNA): TGTGCCAGCAATCGCCCCCGACAGGGAGAGGAGGAGACCCAGTACTTC.

The V gene is TRBV6-5, the J gene TRBJ2-5, with 9 bases identical to TRBD2. The CDR3 extends over 13 amino acids. Germline CDR1 MNHEY, CDR2 SVGAGI. J gave up 5 bases and V 6 bases, and 4 bases lay outside the gene matches. CDR3 in amino acids: CASRAGGRETQYF. The CDR3 DNA follows: TGTGCCAGCAGAGCGGGGGGTCGGGAGACCCAGTACTTC.

The CDR3: CASSRGTGGYNEQFF. The CDR3 nucleotides read TGTGCCAGCTCACGAGGCACAGGGGGCTACAATGAGCAGTTCTTC. J is TRBJ2-1 and V is TRBV18; TRBD1 matches 8 bases. V shed 4 bases, J shed 3 bases, and the junction held 5 bases outside the gene matches. The CDR3 loop spans 15 amino acids. In germline, CDR1 is KGHSH, CDR2 LQKENI.

The V call is TRBV19, the J call TRBJ1-1; D gene uncertain. With 3 bases removed from V and 3 bases from J, the gap between germline ends came to 11 bases. The CDR3 extends over 14 amino acids. The germline V gene has CDR1 LNHDA and CDR2 SQIVND (reference sequence). The CDR3 sequence is CASSIGGGYTEAFF. The CDR3 nucleotides are TGTGCCAGTAGTATCGGAGGAGGCTACACTGAAGCTTTCTTT.

This chain joins TRBV19 and TRBJ2-7, with TRBD2 matching 11 bases. This CDR3 has 15 residues. V trimming: 4 bases; J trimming: 2 bases; junction bases outside the gene matches: 4. CDR1 is LNHDA, CDR2 SQIVND, per germline (reference sequence). CDR3 loop: CASSTIAGGPYEQYF. The CDR3 DNA follows: TGTGCCAGTAGTACCATAGCGGGGGGGCCCTACGAGCAGTACTTC.

The chain combines TRBV7-2 with TRBJ1-6; D not certain. There are 16 residues in the CDR3. Trimming took 0 bases from V and 0 from J, leaving 6 bases between them. Germline-derived CDR1 and CDR2 are SGHTA and FQGNSA. This chain's CDR3 is CASSLAPSSYNSPLHF. The CDR3 DNA is TGTGCCAGCAGCTTAGCCCCCAGCTCCTATAATTCACCCCTCCACTTT.